A single sample gave rise to the 29 T cell receptor beta chains below, sequenced in a study of cytomegalovirus exposure and HLA in healthy donors (dated by TCRdb to about 2017). Receptor libraries were prepared by the immunoSEQ multiplex PCR assay. The multiplex PCR relied on a mix of 60 forward primers for TCR Vbeta segments and 13 reverse primers for TCR Jbeta segments. As stored in TCRdb, this immuneACCESS dataset retains in-frame rearrangements with V and J assigned. A fraction of the clones does not appear; measured against another copy, unresolved V genes explain less than half of the discrepancy, and the remainder lacks a known reason. Across this sample there are roughly 130,000 clones, with about 74% seen only once. The top ten constitute less than 7% of the sample. Sequences were obtained from PBMCs. The source of these receptors is a woman aged 50 to 60 in good health and CMV-seropositive.

J is TRBJ2-1 and V is TRBV2, with D perhaps matching TRBD1 (6 bases). The germline V gene has CDR1 SNHLY and CDR2 FYNNEI. The CDR3 spans 15 residues. Deletions cut 6 bases from V and 11 bases from J, with 23 bases between. CDR3 nucleotide sequence: TGTGCCAGCAGCATTGACAGGACCGACTCGGGTAAGCAGTTCTTC. Protein sequence: CASSIDRTDSGKQFF.

A few counts support this clone. The chain carries TRBV11-3 and TRBJ2-5; 12 nucleotides agree with TRBD2. The J segment lost 3 bases and the V segment lost 4 bases, leaving 3 bases of the junction unmatched. Germline CDR1 reads SGHNT; CDR2 reads YENEEA. The length of the CDR3 is 15 residues. In DNA form, the CDR3 reads TGTGCCAGCAGCTACGGACTAGCGGGGAAAGAGACCCAGTACTTC. Translated: CASSYGLAGKETQYF.

This clone was detected only a few times. The rearrangement links TRBV4-1 to TRBJ1-3; D remains ambiguous. Germline-derived CDR1 and CDR2 are MGHRA and YSYEKL. Trimming took off 3 bases at V and 1 base at J, with 10 bases between the two ends. This CDR3 spans 15 amino acids. The CDR3 region has the DNA TGCGCCAGCAGCCAGACACTTGCTTCTGGAAACACCATATATTTT. This sequence encodes CASSQTLASGNTIYF.

Written as DNA, the CDR3 is TGCGCCAGCAGCCAGACAGGGAACACTGAAGCTTTCTTT. Residues: CASSQTGNTEAFF. This chain links TRBV4-3 with TRBJ1-1, with a weak D call TRBD1 (6 bases). The CDR3 runs 13 residues. Deletions cut 3 bases from V and 1 base from J, with 6 bases between. From germline, CDR1 is LGHNA and CDR2 YSLEER.

The CDR3 region has the DNA TGCGCCAGCAGCCAAGATCTGGCGGGGGGAAGCTCCTACAATGAGCAGTTCTTC. Protein sequence: CASSQDLAGGSSYNEQFF. V and J are TRBV4-3 and TRBJ2-1; 8 bases map to TRBD2. Trimming removed 0 bases from V and 0 bases from J; junction bases left unmatched: 7. There are 18 residues in the CDR3. The germline gives CDR1 LGHNA, CDR2 YSLEER.

This chain links TRBV7-9 with TRBJ2-3; the D is unclear. Germline V gene sequence: CDR1 SEHNR, CDR2 FQNEAQ (reference sequence). The CDR3 loop spans 12 amino acids. Trimming took 5 bases from V and 4 from J, leaving 7 bases between them. The CDR3 DNA sequence: TGTGCCAGCAGCCCCGAGGCAGATACGCAGTATTTT. Translation gives CASSPEADTQYF.

The rearrangement uses TRBV5-1 and TRBJ2-3; the D gene is possibly TRBD2 (5 bases). There are 14 residues in the CDR3. The ends were cut back, 4 bases at V and 5 bases at J, with 14 bases in the middle. Per germline, CDR1 SGHRS and CDR2 YFSETQ. The CDR3 reads CASSLDLARDTQYF. CDR3 bases: TGCGCCAGCAGCCTTGATCTAGCAAGAGATACGCAGTATTTT.

The CDR3 nucleotides read TGTGCCAGCAGTCGGGGGGAGCGGGCCTACGAGCAGTACTTC. Translated, it gives CASSRGERAYEQYF. This chain joins TRBV7-9 and TRBJ2-7; TRBD2 agrees at 7 bases. The germline V gene encodes CDR1 SEHNR and CDR2 FQNEAQ (reference sequence). The CDR3 is 14 amino acids. Losses at the gene ends were 6 bases for V and 2 bases for J; bases not matched to a gene: 7. Variable domain in full (rest from reference TRBV7-9 and TRBJ2-7): DTGVSQNPRHKITKRGQNVTFRCDPISEHNRLYWYRQTLGQGPEFLTYFQNEAQLEKSRLLSDRFSAERPKGSFSTLEIQRTEQGDSAMYLCASSRGERAYEQYFGPGTRLTVT.

This clone is classed as medium-sized. This rearrangement joins TRBV27 to TRBJ2-2, with D unclear. CDR3 size: 12 residues. V lost 5 bases and J 6 bases, leaving 7 bases between the germline ends. CDR1 is MNHEY, CDR2 SMNVEV, per germline (reference sequence). Here the CDR3 reads CASSTMSGELFF. DNA of the CDR3: TGTGCCAGCAGTACAATGTCCGGGGAGCTGTTTTTT.

This clone has just a few counts. The chain has TRBV6-5 and TRBJ1-1; TRBD1 is a possible D gene (6 bases). Trimming took off 8 bases at V and 4 bases at J, with 17 bases between the two ends. CDR3 length: 14 residues. The V gene's germline CDR1 is MNHEY and CDR2 SVGAGI. The CDR3 sequence: CASRRALGGTEAFF. The CDR3 DNA follows: TGTGCCAGCCGCCGTGCCCTAGGGGGCACTGAAGCTTTCTTT.

This clone was recorded only once. The chain couples TRBV10-3 to TRBJ1-1; D is undetermined. The CDR3 length is 14 residues. Trimming pared 7 bases from V and 1 base from J, leaving 13 bases between. The V gene's germline CDR1 is ENHRY and CDR2 SYGVKD. DNA for the CDR3: TGTGCCATCATCCGGGGAGAGGGGAACACTGAAGCTTTCTTT. It is translated as CAIIRGEGNTEAFF.

This clone showed up just once. This sequence joins TRBV15 and TRBJ2-5; D is unclear. CDR3 size: 12 residues. Trimming left V 0 bases short and J 5 bases short, with 4 bases between. Germline values: CDR1 LNHNV, CDR2 YYDKDF (reference sequence). CDR3 coding DNA: TGTGCCACCAGCAGAGATGAGGAGACCCAGTACTTC. It translates to CATSRDEETQYF.

The chain recombines TRBV7-2 with TRBJ2-3; 9 nucleotides agree with TRBD1. V gave up 1 base and J gave up 3 bases; unmatched junction bases: 2. CDR1 and CDR2 (germline): SGHTA, FQGNSA. This CDR3 comprises 15 residues. The CDR3 spells CASSLVGTGTDTQYF. The CDR3 bases are TGTGCCAGCAGCTTAGTTGGGACAGGGACAGATACGCAGTATTTT. Together with reference TRBV7-2 and TRBJ2-3, the CDR3 gives the full variable domain: GAGVSQSPSNKVTEKGKDVELRCDPISGHTALYWYRQSLGQGLEFLIYFQGNSAPDKSGLPSDRFSAERTGGSVSTLTIQRTQQEDSAVYLCASSLVGTGTDTQYFGPGTRLTVL.

The chain joins TRBV2 to TRBJ1-4, with TRBD1 matching over 8 bases. Germline-derived CDR1 and CDR2 are SNHLY and FYNNEI. With V trimmed by 7 bases and J by 6 bases, 7 bases remained unmatched. The CDR3 covers 14 residues. The CDR3 is CASIIDRGDEKLFF. The CDR3 bases are TGTGCCAGCATTATTGACAGGGGAGATGAAAAACTGTTTTTT.

This clone occurred a few times. The V call is TRBV19, the J call TRBJ2-1; 7 bases agree with TRBD2. This CDR3 is 15 amino acids long. V lost 6 bases and J lost 0; bases outside the gene matches: 5. Germline CDR1 and CDR2: LNHDA and SQIVND (reference sequence). CDR3 DNA: TGTGCCAGTAGGCCTAGCGGCGCCTCCTACAATGAGCAGTTCTTC. The encoded protein is CASRPSGASYNEQFF.

The chain links TRBV5-1 to TRBJ1-1; weak D call: TRBD1 (6 bases). V lost 4 bases to trimming and J lost 3 bases, with 10 bases between them. The CDR3 loop spans 13 amino acids. Germline lookup yields CDR1 SGHRS and CDR2 YFSETQ. The CDR3 DNA is TGCGCCAGCAGCATTACAGGGTACACTGAAGCTTTCTTT. As protein: CASSITGYTEAFF. Full variable domain (remainder filled in from reference TRBV5-1 and TRBJ1-1): KAGVTQTPRYLIKTRGQQVTLSCSPISGHRSVSWYQQTPGQGLQFLFEYFSETQRNKGNFPGRFSGRQFSNSRSEMNVSTLELGDSALYLCASSITGYTEAFFGQGTRLTVV.

The chain links TRBV5-1 to TRBJ2-7; unclear D gene. With 7 bases removed from V and 2 bases from J, the gap between germline ends came to 16 bases. Looked up from germline, CDR1 is SGHRS and CDR2 is YFSETQ. The CDR3 runs 14 residues. CDR3 coding DNA: TGCGCCAGCCACGAGGAACCTGCTGCCTACGAGCAGTACTTC. As protein: CASHEEPAAYEQYF.

The chain has TRBV5-4 and TRBJ1-1; 7 nucleotides agree with TRBD1. Germline V CDR1 and CDR2: SGHNT, YYREEE (reference sequence). This CDR3 spans 15 amino acids. J lost 0 bases, V lost 4 bases, and 6 bases had no gene match. The CDR3 nucleotides read TGTGCCAGCAGCAGAGGACAGGACGTGAACACTGAAGCTTTCTTT. It yields the protein CASSRGQDVNTEAFF. Looking up the rest from reference TRBV5-4 and TRBJ1-1 gives the full variable domain: ETGVTQSPTHLIKTRGQQVTLRCSSQSGHNTVSWYQQALGQGPQFIFQYYREEENGRGNFPPRFSGLQFPNYSSELNVNALELDDSALYLCASSRGQDVNTEAFFGQGTRLTVV.

The chain uses TRBV7-2 and TRBJ1-6, with D perhaps TRBD1 (5 bases). CDR1 is SGHTA and CDR2 is FQGNSA in the germline V gene. Trimming cost V 5 bases and J 8 bases, with 16 bases left between them. This CDR3 has 15 residues. The CDR3, as DNA: TGTGCCAGCAGCATTTCCGGCGGGGGATATTCACCCCTCCACTTT. Translated, it gives CASSISGGGYSPLHF.

A few counts support this clone. The chain joins TRBV16 to TRBJ2-1, with 10 bases aligning to TRBD2. V lost 1 base and J lost 8; bases outside the gene matches: 8. Looked up from germline, CDR1 is KGHSY and CDR2 is FQNENV. The CDR3 contains 16 residues. The DNA for the CDR3 is TGTGCCAGCAGCCAATTTGAAGCGGGGGGGGTGGATGAGCAGTTCTTC. Amino acids: CASSQFEAGGVDEQFF.

The genes are TRBV11-3 and TRBJ2-3, with a weak D call TRBD2 (7 bases). The germline V and J ends were trimmed by 5 bases and 3 bases, with 18 bases remaining between them. Germline-derived CDR1 and CDR2 are SGHNT and YENEEA. CDR3 length: 16 amino acids. The CDR3 region is CASSGGSGGGTDTQYF. Written as DNA, the CDR3 is TGTGCCAGCAGCGGGGGCTCGGGGGGCGGAACAGATACGCAGTATTTT. The whole variable domain, filled in from reference TRBV11-3 and TRBJ2-3, reads EAGVVQSPRYKIIEKKQPVAFWCNPISGHNTLYWYLQNLGQGPELLIRYENEEAVDDSQLPKDRFSAERLKGVDSTLKIQPAELGDSAVYLCASSGGSGGGTDTQYFGPGTRLTVL.

The chain is built from TRBV18 and TRBJ2-7; 15 bases agree with TRBD2. The CDR3 consists of 18 residues. Looked up from germline, CDR1 is KGHSH and CDR2 is LQKENI. V dropped 1 base and J dropped 1; count of bases not matched to a gene: 5. In DNA form, the CDR3 reads TGTGCCAGCTCACCACGAGGACTAGCGGGGGGGGAGTCCTACGAGCAGTACTTC. Translation: CASSPRGLAGGESYEQYF.

The chain joins TRBV18 to TRBJ2-7; TRBD1 matches 12 bases. From germline, CDR1 is KGHSH and CDR2 LQKENI. V gave up 2 bases and J gave up 6 bases; unmatched junction bases: 8. The CDR3 runs to 16 residues. CDR3 in amino acids: CASSPSLGTGGFEQYF. Written as DNA, the CDR3 is TGTGCCAGCTCACCATCCCTGGGGACAGGGGGCTTCGAGCAGTACTTC.

Regarding this clone: One end of the junction varies from germline; a read error may be responsible. The chain is built from TRBV7-9 and TRBJ2-7; maybe TRBD2 (5 bases). Germline values: CDR1 SEHNR, CDR2 FQNEAQ (reference sequence). This CDR3 region has 12 residues. The CDR3: CSSSLSGYEQYF. DNA of the CDR3: TGTTCCAGCAGCTTAAGCGGATACGAGCAGTACTTC.

This clone was seen once. The chain couples TRBV7-6 to TRBJ2-1; 8 nucleotides match TRBD1. V shed 5 bases and J 8 bases; nucleotides not matched to a gene: 11. The CDR3 loop spans 15 amino acids. Per germline, CDR1 SGHVS and CDR2 FNYEAQ. This CDR3 is CASSVDRGLTDEQFF. The CDR3 region has the DNA TGTGCCAGCAGCGTAGACAGGGGATTGACGGATGAGCAGTTCTTC.

This clone came up once. CDR3 nucleotide sequence: TGTGCCTGGAACGAAAGGGGTAAGGGAAATCCGCGGACCCAGTACTTC. Protein product: CAWNERGKGNPRTQYF. The V gene is TRBV30, the J gene TRBJ2-5, with D possibly matching TRBD1 (5 bases). V dropped 4 bases and J dropped 7 bases, with 25 bases sitting between them. Germline V gives CDR1 GTSNPN, CDR2 SVGIG (reference sequence). This CDR3 contains 16 residues.

This chain uses TRBV5-1 with TRBJ1-2; a possible D gene is TRBD1 (5 bases). In germline, CDR1 is SGHRS, CDR2 YFSETQ. Trimming removed 4 bases at V and 8 bases at J, with 21 bases between. The CDR3 totals 15 residues. The CDR3 loop is CASSPGDFLAGGYTF. CDR3 sequence (DNA): TGCGCCAGCAGCCCGGGGGACTTTCTGGCGGGAGGCTACACCTTC.

This clone was recorded once. The J gene is TRBJ1-2, the V gene TRBV9; D call uncertain. The germline V and J ends were trimmed by 2 bases and 8 bases, with 13 bases remaining between them. Germline V gives CDR1 SGDLS, CDR2 YYNGEE. This CDR3 is 13 amino acids long. CDR3 DNA: TGTGCCAGCAGCGTCCGCCTGAGTAGCGGCTACACCTTC. Its translation is CASSVRLSSGYTF.

V usage is TRBV9 and J usage is TRBJ2-7, with D unclear. This CDR3 has 14 amino acids. CDR1 is SGDLS and CDR2 is YYNGEE in the germline V gene. V was clipped by 2 bases and J by 5 bases, with 14 bases between them. CDR3 in DNA: TGTGCCAGCAGCGTCCTTCCGCGGTTCGACGAGCAGTACTTC. Protein sequence: CASSVLPRFDEQYF.